These 16 T cell receptor beta chains share one sample of origin, sequenced in a study of blood T cell repertoires in COVID-19. Here immunoSEQ multiplex PCR was the method, and the copy in TCRdb shows in-frame clones only, minus some. Seen here are 110,000 to 150,000 clones, approximately 86% observed once, and the top ten hold under 7%. Sequencing input: peripheral blood. These receptors came from a human donor in a cohort sampled during active COVID-19.

The rearrangement links TRBV7-8 to TRBJ2-5, with D maybe TRBD1 (6 bases). Germline V gene sequence: CDR1 SGHVS, CDR2 FQNEAQ. The CDR3 contains 16 residues. V gave up 2 bases and J gave up 0 bases, with 13 bases separating them. The CDR3 nucleotides are TGTGCCAGCAGCTTACCCCGGACAGAGTACCAAGAGACCCAGTACTTC. Its protein is CASSLPRTEYQETQYF.

V usage is TRBV7-9 and J usage is TRBJ2-1, with D hard to call. The CDR3 loop spans 14 amino acids. Germline V lookup: CDR1 SEHNR, CDR2 FQNEAQ (reference sequence). Trimming removed 1 base at V and 1 base at J, with 5 bases between. In DNA form, the CDR3 reads TGTGCCAGCAGCTTAGGCGGATCCTACAATGAGCAGTTCTTC. This encodes CASSLGGSYNEQFF.

The chain combines TRBV25-1 with TRBJ2-7, with 7 positions matching TRBD2. Unmatched junction bases numbered 10, after V lost 2 bases and J lost 6 bases. Germline CDR1 is MGHDK and CDR2 is SYGVNS. The CDR3 extends over 15 amino acids. The CDR3 DNA sequence: TGTGCCAGCAGTGAACGTGCGGGAGTGAATTCCGAGCAGTACTTC. Protein: CASSERAGVNSEQYF.

The V gene is TRBV10-3, the J gene TRBJ1-4, with 9 bases fitting TRBD1. CDR1 is ENHRY, CDR2 SYGVKD, per germline. The CDR3 extends over 15 amino acids. V gave up 3 bases and J gave up 5 bases; unmatched junction bases: 4. The CDR3 DNA is TGTGCCATCAGTGAACTCGACAGGGGGAATGAAAAACTGTTTTTT. Translation: CAISELDRGNEKLFF.

The rearrangement joins TRBV7-6 to TRBJ2-1, with D maybe TRBD1 (6 bases). V lost 5 bases to trimming and J lost 3 bases, with 14 bases between them. Germline V lookup: CDR1 SGHVS, CDR2 FNYEAQ. This CDR3 is built from 15 residues. CDR3: CASSNRDTSYNEQFF. The DNA of the CDR3 is TGTGCCAGCAGCAACCGGGACACCAGCTACAATGAGCAGTTCTTC.

The chain employs TRBV19 and TRBJ2-2, with 10 bases that match TRBD1. The CDR3 loop spans 14 amino acids. Trimming cost V 6 bases and J 4 bases; bases outside gene matches: 2. Germline-derived CDR1 and CDR2 are LNHDA and SQIVND (reference sequence). The chain's CDR3 is CASRGQGLTGELFF. In DNA form, the CDR3 reads TGTGCCAGTAGGGGACAGGGGCTCACCGGGGAGCTGTTTTTT.

V is TRBV28 and J is TRBJ1-2, with 11 positions matching TRBD1. CDR1 is MDHEN and CDR2 is SYDVKM in the germline V gene. The CDR3 spans 17 residues. After removal of 6 bases from V and 4 bases from J, the junction contained 13 bases not matched to a gene. The DNA of the CDR3 is TGTGCCAGCAGCACACTCTGGGGACAGGGGGGGGTCTATGGCTACACCTTC. This translates into CASSTLWGQGGVYGYTF.

This chain uses TRBV5-1 with TRBJ2-2, with 8 bases matching TRBD2. Germline V gene data show CDR1 as SGHRS and CDR2 as YFSETQ. The V and J ends lost 4 bases and 0 bases, in that order; junction bases with no gene match: 8. CDR3 length equals 17 residues. In DNA, the CDR3 is TGCGCCAGCAGCCGGACCGGGGGGGTTTCGAACACCGGGGAGCTGTTTTTT. This sequence encodes CASSRTGGVSNTGELFF.

CDR3: CASSLDRGQNEQFF. In nucleotides, the CDR3 is TGCGCCAGCAGCTTGGACAGGGGGCAAAATGAGCAGTTCTTC. The chain recombines TRBV5-1 with TRBJ2-1, with 9 positions matching TRBD1. The germline gives CDR1 SGHRS, CDR2 YFSETQ. The V and J ends lost 0 bases and 7 bases, in that order; junction bases with no gene match: 2. CDR3 length: 14 amino acids.

This chain uses TRBV28 with TRBJ2-7, with D perhaps matching TRBD1 (6 bases). Trimming took 6 bases from V and 3 from J, leaving 18 bases between them. The CDR3 spans 15 residues. The germline V gene has CDR1 MDHEN and CDR2 SYDVKM. CDR3 amino acids: CASSAGTPYDYEQYF. CDR3 nucleotide sequence: TGTGCCAGCAGCGCCGGGACACCCTACGACTACGAGCAGTACTTC.

The rearrangement uses TRBV3-1 (or the pseudogene TRBV3-2) and TRBJ1-4; the D is unclear. The CDR3 consists of 14 residues. Trimming removed 5 bases from V and 4 bases from J, with 11 bases in between. Germline values: CDR1 LGHDT, CDR2 YNNKEL (reference sequence). Here the CDR3 reads CASSTGPYNEKLFF. The CDR3 DNA reads as TGTGCCAGCAGCACCGGTCCCTATAATGAAAAACTGTTTTTT.

The J gene is TRBJ2-2, the V gene TRBV5-1; 9 positions agree with TRBD2. The germline V gene encodes CDR1 SGHRS and CDR2 YFSETQ. The CDR3 covers 16 residues. V shed 2 bases and J 1 base; nucleotides not matched to a gene: 3. CDR3 residues: CASSFPAGGNTGELFF. CDR3 in DNA: TGCGCCAGCAGCTTCCCAGCGGGGGGGAACACCGGGGAGCTGTTTTTT.

This chain connects TRBV7-9 to TRBJ1-2; 9 bases are a match to TRBD1. V trimming: 5 bases; J trimming: 4 bases; junction bases outside the gene matches: 14. Germline V gene sequence: CDR1 SEHNR, CDR2 FQNEAQ (reference sequence). This CDR3 contains 17 residues. The CDR3 loop is CASSPQGASRSAYGYTF. CDR3 nucleotides: TGTGCCAGCAGCCCACAGGGGGCGTCTAGATCCGCCTATGGCTACACCTTC.

The rearrangement joins TRBV5-1 to TRBJ2-7; TRBD1 aligns across 7 bases. Trimming took 2 bases from V and 1 from J; bases not matched to a gene: 6. CDR3 length equals 15 residues. In germline, CDR1 is SGHRS, CDR2 YFSETQ. The CDR3 loop reads CASSLRGPSSYEQYF. The CDR3 DNA follows: TGCGCCAGCAGCTTAAGGGGGCCTAGTTCCTACGAGCAGTACTTC.

The rearrangement links TRBV10-3 to TRBJ2-2; 9 positions match TRBD2. This CDR3 is 16 amino acids long. Germline V gives CDR1 ENHRY, CDR2 SYGVKD. The junction had 6 bases not matched to a gene; V was cut back by 3 bases and J by 4 bases. CDR3 in amino acids: CAISEVRAGGTGELFF. CDR3 in DNA: TGTGCCATCAGTGAAGTTCGAGCGGGGGGCACCGGGGAGCTGTTTTTT.

The J gene is TRBJ1-2, the V gene TRBV28; 8 nucleotides match TRBD1. This CDR3 region has 14 residues. The germline V gene has CDR1 MDHEN and CDR2 SYDVKM. V shed 7 bases and J 4 bases; nucleotides not matched to a gene: 8. The CDR3 protein is CASTAGGVGYGYTF. CDR3 nucleotide sequence: TGTGCCAGCACCGCAGGGGGCGTTGGCTATGGCTACACCTTC.